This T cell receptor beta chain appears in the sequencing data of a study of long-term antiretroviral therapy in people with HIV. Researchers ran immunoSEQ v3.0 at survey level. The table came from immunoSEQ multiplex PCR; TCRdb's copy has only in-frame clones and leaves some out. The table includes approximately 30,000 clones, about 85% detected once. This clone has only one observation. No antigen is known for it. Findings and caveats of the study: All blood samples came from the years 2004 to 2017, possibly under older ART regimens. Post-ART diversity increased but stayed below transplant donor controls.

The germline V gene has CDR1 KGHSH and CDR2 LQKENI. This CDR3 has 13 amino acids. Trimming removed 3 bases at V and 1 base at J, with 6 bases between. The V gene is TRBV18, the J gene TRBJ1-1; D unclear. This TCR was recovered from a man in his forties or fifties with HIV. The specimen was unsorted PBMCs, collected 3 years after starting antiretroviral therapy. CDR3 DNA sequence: TGTGCCAGCTCACCTACCCAGAACACTGAAGCTTTCTTT. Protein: CASSPTQNTEAFF.